This T cell receptor beta chain was sequenced in a study of T cell changes during pregnancy in multiple sclerosis. The CDR3 spans 11 residues. The V gene's germline CDR1 is SGHVS and CDR2 FQNEAQ. V gave up 8 bases and J gave up 7 bases, with 11 bases separating them. Repertoires were generated with immunoSEQ multiplex PCR, while TCRdb's copy carries only in-frame clones and drops some. Of 95,000 to 100,000 clones listed, about nine tenths are singletons. The gene calls are TRBV7-8 and TRBJ2-5; D gene ambiguous. The source was peripheral blood, collected in the second trimester of pregnancy. This sequence was found in a female donor with multiple sclerosis, enrolled in a pregnancy study. This CDR3 reads CASSTFGTQYF. The CDR3 bases are TGTGCCAGCTCTACCTTCGGGACCCAGTACTTC. Full variable domain (remainder filled in from reference TRBV7-8 and TRBJ2-5): GAGVSQSPRYKVAKRGQDVALRCDPISGHVSLFWYQQALGQGPEFLTYFQNEAQLDKSGLPSDRFFAERPEGSVSTLKIQRTQQEDSAVYLCASSTFGTQYFGPGTRLLVL.